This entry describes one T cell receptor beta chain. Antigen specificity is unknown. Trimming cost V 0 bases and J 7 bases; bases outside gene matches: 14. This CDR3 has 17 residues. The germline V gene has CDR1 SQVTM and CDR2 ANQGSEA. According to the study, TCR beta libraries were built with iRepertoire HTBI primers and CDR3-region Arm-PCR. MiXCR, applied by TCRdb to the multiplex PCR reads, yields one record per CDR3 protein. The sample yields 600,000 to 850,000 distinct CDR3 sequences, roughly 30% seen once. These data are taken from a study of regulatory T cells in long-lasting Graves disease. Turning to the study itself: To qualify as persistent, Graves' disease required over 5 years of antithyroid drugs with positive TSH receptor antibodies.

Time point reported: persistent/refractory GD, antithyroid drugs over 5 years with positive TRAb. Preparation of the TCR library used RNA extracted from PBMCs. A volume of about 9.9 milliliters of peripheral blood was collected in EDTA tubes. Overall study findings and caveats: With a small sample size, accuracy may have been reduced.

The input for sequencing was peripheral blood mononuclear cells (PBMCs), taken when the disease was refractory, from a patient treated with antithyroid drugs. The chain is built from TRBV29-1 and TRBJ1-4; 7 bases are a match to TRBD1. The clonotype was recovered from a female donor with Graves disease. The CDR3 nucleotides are TGCAGCGTTGAAGACCCAATTAAAGGGGGCGATTCTGAAAAACTGTTTTTT. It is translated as CSVEDPIKGGDSEKLFF.